The 10 T cell receptor beta chains below were found in one sample sequenced in a study of T cell repertoires in cytomegalovirus infection. From the reads, TCRdb called clonotypes with MiXCR, one entry per CDR3 protein. The data hold 900,000 to 950,000 distinct CDR3 sequences, with approximately 31% observed a single time. The antigens for these receptors are not known. The sequences come from cultured CD8+ T cells from PBMCs, collected from culture after CMV antigen stimulation. The receptors were sampled from a human donor in good health (CMV status not recorded). Some clones in this sample may be carry-over from other donors' samples.

This clonotype turned up a few times. The V gene is TRBV10-3, the J gene TRBJ2-2, with TRBD1 matching 11 bases. Trimming cost V 3 bases and J 8 bases; bases outside gene matches: 8. Per germline, CDR1 ENHRY and CDR2 SYGVKD. The CDR3 length is 16 residues. CDR3 residues: CAISDPGTGGFGELFF. Written as DNA, the CDR3 is TGTGCCATCAGTGACCCCGGGACAGGGGGGTTTGGGGAGCTGTTTTTT.

This clonotype has just a few counts. V gene TRBV7-2 combines with J gene TRBJ2-3; 8 bases agree with TRBD2. The junction had 5 bases not matched to a gene; V was cut back by 1 base and J by 5 bases. Per germline, CDR1 SGHTA and CDR2 FQGNSA. CDR3 length: 15 amino acids. In nucleotides, the CDR3 is TGTGCCAGCAGCTTAGTCGGGGGGGCCGAAGATACGCAGTATTTT. Protein product: CASSLVGGAEDTQYF. The full variable domain, completed using reference TRBV7-2 and TRBJ2-3, is GAGVSQSPSNKVTEKGKDVELRCDPISGHTALYWYRQSLGQGLEFLIYFQGNSAPDKSGLPSDRFSAERTGGSVSTLTIQRTQQEDSAVYLCASSLVGGAEDTQYFGPGTRLTVL.

The V gene is TRBV6-5, the J gene TRBJ2-2; 16 bases align to TRBD2. The germline gives CDR1 MNHEY, CDR2 SVGAGI. This CDR3 is built from 20 residues. Trimming removed 0 bases from V and 4 bases from J; junction bases left unmatched: 8. CDR3: CASSYSKGLAGGRVTGELFF. CDR3 coding DNA: TGTGCCAGCAGTTACTCAAAGGGACTAGCGGGGGGGCGTGTCACCGGGGAGCTGTTTTTT.

The CDR3 sequence: CASSEGTSGVSSYNEQFF. The CDR3 coding sequence is TGTGCCAGCAGCGAGGGGACTAGCGGGGTGAGCTCCTACAATGAGCAGTTCTTC. V usage is TRBV9 and J usage is TRBJ2-1; 13 positions match TRBD2. Germline V CDR1 and CDR2: SGDLS, YYNGEE. The CDR3 extends over 18 amino acids. The J segment lost 0 bases and the V segment lost 3 bases, leaving 6 bases of the junction unmatched. Combining the CDR3 with reference TRBV9 and TRBJ2-1 gives the whole variable domain DSGVTQTPKHLITATGQRVTLRCSPRSGDLSVYWYQQSLDQGLQFLIQYYNGEERAKGNILERFSAQQFPDLHSELNLSSLELGDSALYFCASSEGTSGVSSYNEQFFGPGTRLTVL.

This chain joins TRBV19 and TRBJ1-1; D not certain. The CDR3 is 14 amino acids. Trimming cost V 5 bases and J 1 base, with 11 bases left between them. Germline-derived CDR1 and CDR2 are LNHDA and SQIVND (reference sequence). The CDR3 is CASSLRPKNTEAFF. The CDR3 nucleotides read TGTGCCAGTAGTCTAAGACCGAAGAACACTGAAGCTTTCTTT. The variable domain in full, with the rest retrieved from reference TRBV19 and TRBJ1-1, is DGGITQSPKYLFRKEGQNVTLSCEQNLNHDAMYWYRQDPGQGLRLIYYSQIVNDFQKGDIAEGYSVSREKKESFPLTVTSAQKNPTAFYLCASSLRPKNTEAFFGQGTRLTVV.

To note about this clonotype: At one boundary the junction diverges from the germline segment, which might be a read error. The chain carries TRBV7-3 and TRBJ2-3; a possible D gene is TRBD2 (6 bases). Germline loops: CDR1 SGHTA, CDR2 FQGTGA. The CDR3 has 17 amino acids. CDR3 bases: TGTACCAGCAGCTACAGAAAAGCGGGTGCTAGCACAGATACGCAGTATTTT. It specifies CTSSYRKAGASTDTQYF.

This clonotype showed up many times. The chain joins TRBV7-2 to TRBJ1-5; D is unclear. Germline V CDR1 and CDR2: SGHTA, FQGNSA. The CDR3 extends over 17 amino acids. V lost 2 bases and J 5 bases, leaving 19 bases between the germline ends. The CDR3 protein is CASSLPHPGIVHQPQHF. The CDR3 DNA reads TGTGCCAGCAGCTTACCTCACCCCGGGATAGTCCATCAGCCCCAGCATTTT.

This clonotype came up a few times. The chain combines TRBV5-1 with TRBJ2-7, with TRBD1 matching over 9 bases. Germline V gene lookup returns CDR1 SGHRS and CDR2 YFSETQ. Unmatched junction bases numbered 7, after V lost 3 bases and J lost 0 bases. The CDR3 has 16 residues. Here the CDR3 reads CASSSPGQGPSYEQYF. The CDR3 nucleotides read TGCGCCAGCAGCTCCCCGGGACAGGGTCCCTCCTACGAGCAGTACTTC.

The J gene is TRBJ2-7, the V gene TRBV29-1; D is ambiguous. The V and J ends lost 3 bases and 4 bases respectively, with 16 bases between them. The CDR3 covers 14 residues. Germline CDR1 is SQVTM and CDR2 is ANQGSEA. The CDR3 is CSVDRARQRYEQYV. DNA for the CDR3: TGCAGCGTTGATAGGGCAAGGCAAAGATACGAGCAGTACGTC.

This clonotype was observed a few times. The chain couples TRBV15 to TRBJ2-3; TRBD1 or TRBD2 may be the D gene (5 bases each). The CDR3 is 13 residues long. Germline CDR1 LNHNV, CDR2 YYDKDF (reference sequence). Trimming removed 7 bases at V and 0 bases at J, with 8 bases between. The CDR3 DNA follows: TGTGCCACCAAGGGGACGAGCACAGATACGCAGTATTTT. Its protein product is CATKGTSTDTQYF.